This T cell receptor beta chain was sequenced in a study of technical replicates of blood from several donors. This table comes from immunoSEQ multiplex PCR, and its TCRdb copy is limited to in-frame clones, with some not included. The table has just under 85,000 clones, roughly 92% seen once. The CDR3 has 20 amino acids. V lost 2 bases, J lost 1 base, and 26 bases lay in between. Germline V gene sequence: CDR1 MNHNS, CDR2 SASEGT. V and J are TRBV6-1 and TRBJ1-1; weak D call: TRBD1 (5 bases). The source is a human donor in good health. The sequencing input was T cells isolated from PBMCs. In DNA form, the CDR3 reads TGTGCCAGCAGTGAAAAAAAGGGGTGGGCTCGTCTCGCCACGAACACTGAAGCTTTCTTT. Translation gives CASSEKKGWARLATNTEAFF.